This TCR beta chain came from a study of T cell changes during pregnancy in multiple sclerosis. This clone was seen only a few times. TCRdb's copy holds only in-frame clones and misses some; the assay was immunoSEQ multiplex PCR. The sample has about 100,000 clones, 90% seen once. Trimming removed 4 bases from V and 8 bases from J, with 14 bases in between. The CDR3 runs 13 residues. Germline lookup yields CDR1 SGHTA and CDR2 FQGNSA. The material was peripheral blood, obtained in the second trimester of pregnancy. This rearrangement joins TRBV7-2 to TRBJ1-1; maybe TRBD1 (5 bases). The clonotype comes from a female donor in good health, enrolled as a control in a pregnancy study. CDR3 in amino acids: CASSYRGVEEAFF. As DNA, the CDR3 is TGTGCCAGCAGCTATCGGGGGGTCGAAGAAGCTTTCTTT.